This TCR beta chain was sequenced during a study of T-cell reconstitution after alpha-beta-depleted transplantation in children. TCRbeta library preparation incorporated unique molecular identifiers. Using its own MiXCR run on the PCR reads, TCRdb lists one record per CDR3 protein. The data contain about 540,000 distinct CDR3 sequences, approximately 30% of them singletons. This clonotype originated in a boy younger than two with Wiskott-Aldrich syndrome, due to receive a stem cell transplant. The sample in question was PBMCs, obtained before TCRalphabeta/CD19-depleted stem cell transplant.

The CDR3 here is CASSYRQGLSHEQFF. CDR3 bases: TGTGCCAGCAGTTATAGGCAGGGGCTTAGCCATGAGCAGTTCTTC. The chain employs TRBV6-2 or TRBV6-3 and TRBJ2-1; a possible D gene is TRBD1 (6 bases). The CDR3 has 15 amino acids. Germline values: CDR1 MNHEY, CDR2 SVGEGT. Trimming cost V 3 bases and J 8 bases, with 17 bases left between them.